This section outlines one T cell receptor (beta chain) sequence together with its context. Its ends do not fully match the called genes, so a read error is possible. This record belongs to a study of T cell responses to AZD1222 COVID-19 vaccine. Per germline, CDR1 SGHNT and CDR2 YENEEA. The CDR3 covers 18 residues. Clones were sequenced by immunoSEQ multiplex PCR, and TCRdb holds only the in-frame ones, with some missing. The profile shows under 95,000 clones, approximately 90% of them singletons. Material: peripheral blood, obtained 28 days after the second AZD1222 dose. The clonotype was recovered from an adult who received the AZD1222 COVID-19 vaccine. V and J are TRBV11-3 and TRBJ1-6; D uncertain. CDR3 in DNA: TGTGCCAGCAGCGTAGAGAGGACGGCAAGCTCCTATAATTCACCCCTCCACTTT. It is translated as CASSVERTASSYNSPLHF. The complete variable domain, with remaining parts taken from reference TRBV11-3 and TRBJ1-6, reads EAGVVQSPRYKIIEKKQPVAFWCNPISGHNTLYWYLQNLGQGPELLIRYENEEAVDDSQLPKDRFSAERLKGVDSTLKIQPAELGDSAVYLCASSVERTASSYNSPLHFGNGTRLTVT.